The source of this TCR beta chain is a study of T cells in Graves' hyperthyroidism and ophthalmopathy. Only a few counts were recorded for this clonotype. Germline lookup yields CDR1 SEHNR and CDR2 FQNEAQ (reference sequence). The CDR3 extends over 13 amino acids. The ends were cut back, 5 bases at V and 0 bases at J, with 8 bases in the middle. Regions amplified from RNA transcripts were the TCR beta CDR3 regions. The HTBI primer set served for first-round RT-PCR of the TCR CDR3. TCRdb passed the multiplex PCR reads through MiXCR, listing each CDR3 protein once. The table lists hundreds of thousands of distinct CDR3 sequences, 35% of them singletons.

This chain uses TRBV7-9 with TRBJ2-7; possible D gene TRBD1, 5 bases. The sequence derives from a woman in her thirties or forties with Graves' hyperthyroidism. The sample taken for sequencing was blood. The CDR3 DNA reads as TGTGCCAGCAGCGGGGCTAGCTCCTACGAGCAGTACTTC. Its protein product is CASSGASSYEQYF.